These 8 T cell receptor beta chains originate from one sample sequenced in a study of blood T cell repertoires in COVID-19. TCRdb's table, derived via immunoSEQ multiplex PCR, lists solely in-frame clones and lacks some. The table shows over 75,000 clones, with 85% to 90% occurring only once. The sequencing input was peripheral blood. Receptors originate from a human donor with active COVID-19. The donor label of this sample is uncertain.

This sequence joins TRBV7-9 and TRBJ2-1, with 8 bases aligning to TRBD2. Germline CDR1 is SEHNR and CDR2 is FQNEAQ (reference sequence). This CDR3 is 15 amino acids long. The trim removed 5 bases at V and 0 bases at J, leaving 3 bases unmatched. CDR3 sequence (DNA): TGTGCCAGCAGCCGTAGCGGGGCCTCCTACAATGAGCAGTTCTTC. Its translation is CASSRSGASYNEQFF.

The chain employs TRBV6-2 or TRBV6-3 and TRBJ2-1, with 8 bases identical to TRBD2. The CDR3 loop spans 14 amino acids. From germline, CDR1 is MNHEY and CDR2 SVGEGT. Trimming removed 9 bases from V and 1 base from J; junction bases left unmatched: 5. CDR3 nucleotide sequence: TGTGCCAGTAGTGCGGGGGGTTCCTACAATGAGCAGTTCTTC. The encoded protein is CASSAGGSYNEQFF.

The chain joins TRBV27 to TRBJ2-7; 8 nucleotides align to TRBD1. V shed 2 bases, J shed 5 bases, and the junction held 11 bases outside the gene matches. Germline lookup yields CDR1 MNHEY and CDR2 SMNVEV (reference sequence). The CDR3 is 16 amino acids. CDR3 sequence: CASSLGSGGAAHEQYF. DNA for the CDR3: TGTGCCAGCAGTTTAGGGTCAGGGGGCGCCGCCCACGAGCAGTACTTC.

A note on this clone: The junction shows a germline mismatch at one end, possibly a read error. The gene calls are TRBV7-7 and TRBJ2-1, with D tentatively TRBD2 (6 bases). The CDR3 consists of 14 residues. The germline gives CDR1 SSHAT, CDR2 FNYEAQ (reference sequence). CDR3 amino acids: CASSFGGEYNEQFF. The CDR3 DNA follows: TGTGCTAGCAGCTTCGGGGGAGAATACAATGAGCAGTTCTTC. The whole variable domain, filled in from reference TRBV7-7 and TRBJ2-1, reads GAGVSQSPRYKVTKRGQDVTLRCDPISSHATLYWYQQALGQGPEFLTYFNYEAQPDKSGLPSDRFSAERPEGSISTLTIQRTEQRDSAMYRCASSFGGEYNEQFFGPGTRLTVL.

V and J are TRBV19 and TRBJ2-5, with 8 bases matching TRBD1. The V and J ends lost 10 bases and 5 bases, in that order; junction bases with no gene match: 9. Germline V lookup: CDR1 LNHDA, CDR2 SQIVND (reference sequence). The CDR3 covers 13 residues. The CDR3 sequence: CATGQGRAETQYF. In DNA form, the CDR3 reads TGTGCCACCGGACAGGGAAGGGCCGAGACCCAGTACTTC.

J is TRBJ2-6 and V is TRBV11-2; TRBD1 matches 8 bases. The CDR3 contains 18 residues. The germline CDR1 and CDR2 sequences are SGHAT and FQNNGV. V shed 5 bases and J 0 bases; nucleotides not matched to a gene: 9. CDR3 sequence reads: CASSPLDRGSSGANVLTF. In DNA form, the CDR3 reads TGTGCCAGCAGCCCCCTTGACAGGGGAAGCTCTGGGGCCAACGTCCTGACTTTC.

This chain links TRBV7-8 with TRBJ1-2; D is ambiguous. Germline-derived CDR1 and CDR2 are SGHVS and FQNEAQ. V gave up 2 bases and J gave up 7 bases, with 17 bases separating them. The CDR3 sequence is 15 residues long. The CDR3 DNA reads TGTGCCAGCAGCTTATTGGTCGGAGGGATTACTGGCTACACCTTC. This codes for CASSLLVGGITGYTF.

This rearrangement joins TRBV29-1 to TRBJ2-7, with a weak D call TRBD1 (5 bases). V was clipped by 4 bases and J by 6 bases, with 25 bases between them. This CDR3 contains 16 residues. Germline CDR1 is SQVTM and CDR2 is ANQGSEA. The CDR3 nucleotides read TGCAGCGTTGTTGGGGCCCTCACAAAACCGGTCGGCGAGCAGTACTTC. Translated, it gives CSVVGALTKPVGEQYF.